This is a list of T cell receptor beta chains from one sample in a study of control samples from healthy donors and cancer patients. The method was immunoSEQ multiplex PCR; TCRdb's version includes in-frame clones alone and lacks a portion of them. The sample lists around 120,000 clones; about 93% were seen once. The sample was PBMCs. The receptor set was obtained from a man in his fifties or sixties with head and neck cancer. CDR3s include the opening cysteine and the closing phenylalanine or tryptophan. A D gene is named only where the DNA matches it firmly. Part of the rows lack a size; the others show once, few, many or a class for expanded clones.

D gene: TRBD2; V gene: TRBV5-1; clone size: .; J gene: TRBJ2-1; CDR3 protein: CASSLRLASYNEQFF; CDR3 DNA: TGCGCCAGCAGCTTAAGACTAGCGTCCTACAATGAGCAGTTCTTC
D gene: .; V gene: TRBV12-3/TRBV12-4; clone size: .; J gene: TRBJ1-1; CDR3 protein: CASSSGHTEAFF; CDR3 DNA: TGTGCCAGCAGTTCTGGGCACACTGAAGCTTTCTTT
D gene: .; V gene: TRBV7-2; clone size: once; J gene: TRBJ1-1; CDR3 protein: CASSLAWNTEAFF; CDR3 DNA: TGTGCCAGCAGCTTAGCATGGAACACTGAAGCTTTCTTT
D gene: .; V gene: TRBV7-9; clone size: few; J gene: TRBJ2-7; CDR3 protein: CASSLQGSEQYF; CDR3 DNA: TGTGCCAGCAGTCTACAGGGTAGTGAGCAGTACTTC
D gene: .; V gene: TRBV5-1; clone size: .; J gene: TRBJ1-6; CDR3 protein: CASSVALRSYNSPLHF; CDR3 DNA: TGCGCCAGCAGCGTGGCTCTTCGCTCCTATAATTCACCCCTCCACTTT
D gene: .; V gene: TRBV7-9; clone size: .; J gene: TRBJ1-4; CDR3 protein: CASSAGQREKLFF; CDR3 DNA: TGTGCCAGCAGCGCCGGACAGCGAGAAAAACTGTTTTTT
D gene: .; V gene: TRBV27; clone size: .; J gene: TRBJ2-6; CDR3 protein: CASRPSGSGANVLTF; CDR3 DNA: TGTGCCAGCAGACCCAGCGGCTCTGGGGCCAACGTCCTGACTTTC
D gene: .; V gene: TRBV30; clone size: .; J gene: TRBJ1-1; CDR3 protein: CAWSPGYSEAFF; CDR3 DNA: TGTGCCTGGAGTCCGGGATATAGTGAAGCTTTCTTT
D gene: .; V gene: TRBV15; clone size: .; J gene: TRBJ1-2; CDR3 protein: CATSRDRKDAGF; CDR3 DNA: TGTGCCACCAGCAGAGACCGAAAGGACGCAGGCTTC
D gene: TRBD1; V gene: TRBV27; clone size: .; J gene: TRBJ1-2; CDR3 protein: CASRSETGSRYGYTF; CDR3 DNA: TGTGCCAGCAGATCAGAGACAGGGAGTAGGTATGGCTACACCTTC
D gene: .; V gene: TRBV25-1; clone size: .; J gene: TRBJ1-1; CDR3 protein: CASRDGFMNTEAFF; CDR3 DNA: TGTGCCAGCAGGGACGGGTTCATGAACACTGAAGCTTTCTTT
D gene: TRBD1; V gene: TRBV7-3; clone size: .; J gene: TRBJ2-1; CDR3 protein: CASSRGVGDRGPLFF; CDR3 DNA: TGTGCCAGCAGCCGAGGAGTGGGCGACAGGGGCCCATTGTTCTTC
D gene: .; V gene: TRBV6-2/TRBV6-3; clone size: few; J gene: TRBJ2-2; CDR3 protein: CASSYRAVSGQGGELFF; CDR3 DNA: TGTGCCAGCAGTTATCGGGCCGTAAGCGGGCAAGGCGGGGAGCTGTTTTTT
D gene: .; V gene: TRBV12-3/TRBV12-4; clone size: .; J gene: TRBJ1-2; CDR3 protein: CASSPGQFGYTF; CDR3 DNA: TGTGCCAGCAGCCCCGGACAGTTTGGCTACACCTTC
D gene: .; V gene: TRBV7-9; clone size: .; J gene: TRBJ1-2; CDR3 protein: CASSLGVGVANYGYTF; CDR3 DNA: TGTGCCAGCAGCTTAGGTGTAGGGGTAGCTAACTATGGCTACACCTTC
D gene: .; V gene: TRBV6-6; clone size: .; J gene: TRBJ2-5; CDR3 protein: CASSYSRSQETQYF; CDR3 DNA: TGTGCCAGCAGTTACTCGAGGTCCCAAGAGACCCAGTACTTC
D gene: TRBD2; V gene: TRBV11-2; clone size: .; J gene: TRBJ2-7; CDR3 protein: CASSRTTSVHEQYF; CDR3 DNA: TGTGCCAGCAGCCGTACGACTAGCGTCCACGAGCAGTACTTC
D gene: TRBD1; V gene: TRBV25-1; clone size: .; J gene: TRBJ2-7; CDR3 protein: CASSERSRTGGKDEQYF; CDR3 DNA: TGTGCCAGCAGTGAAAGGAGTAGGACAGGGGGTAAAGACGAGCAGTACTTC
D gene: TRBD1; V gene: TRBV19; clone size: .; J gene: TRBJ2-7; CDR3 protein: CASSTGQDRYEQYF; CDR3 DNA: TGTGCCAGTAGTACCGGACAGGATCGCTACGAGCAGTACTTC
D gene: TRBD1; V gene: TRBV19; clone size: once; J gene: TRBJ2-7; CDR3 protein: CASSAGTGGYEQYF; CDR3 DNA: TGTGCCAGTAGTGCCGGGACAGGGGGCTACGAGCAGTACTTC
D gene: .; V gene: TRBV7-7; clone size: .; J gene: TRBJ2-1; CDR3 protein: CASSLGWGSYNEQFF; CDR3 DNA: TGTGCCAGCAGCCTCGGGTGGGGTTCCTACAATGAGCAGTTCTTC
D gene: TRBD1; V gene: TRBV5-1; clone size: .; J gene: TRBJ2-5; CDR3 protein: CASSRSGQRQETQYF; CDR3 DNA: TGCGCCAGCAGCCGCTCGGGACAGAGACAAGAGACCCAGTACTTC
D gene: .; V gene: TRBV4-3; clone size: .; J gene: TRBJ1-4; CDR3 protein: CASSQGSATNEKLFF; CDR3 DNA: TGCGCCAGCAGCCAAGGGTCCGCAACTAATGAAAAACTGTTTTTT
D gene: .; V gene: TRBV3-1/TRBV3-2; clone size: .; J gene: TRBJ2-2; CDR3 protein: CASSQGLNTGELFF; CDR3 DNA: TGTGCCAGCAGCCAAGGATTGAACACCGGGGAGCTGTTTTTT
D gene: .; V gene: TRBV28; clone size: .; J gene: TRBJ1-2; CDR3 protein: CASSQARPYGYTF; CDR3 DNA: TGTGCCAGCAGTCAGGCCCGGCCCTATGGCTACACCTTC
D gene: .; V gene: TRBV18; clone size: .; J gene: TRBJ1-1; CDR3 protein: CASSPPGPGPGNTEAFF; CDR3 DNA: TGTGCCAGCTCACCACCGGGCCCGGGACCAGGGAACACTGAAGCTTTCTTT
D gene: .; V gene: TRBV7-9; clone size: .; J gene: TRBJ2-7; CDR3 protein: CASSHDGADEQYF; CDR3 DNA: TGTGCCAGCAGCCACGACGGTGCGGACGAGCAGTACTTC
D gene: .; V gene: TRBV6-5; clone size: .; J gene: TRBJ1-6; CDR3 protein: CASSYSGRARGSPLHF; CDR3 DNA: TGTGCCAGCAGTTACAGCGGGAGGGCGAGGGGGTCACCCCTCCACTTT
D gene: .; V gene: TRBV29-1; clone size: .; J gene: TRBJ1-4; CDR3 protein: CSARSPRFEKLFF; CDR3 DNA: TGCAGCGCCCGATCGCCGAGGTTTGAAAAACTGTTTTTT
D gene: TRBD1; V gene: TRBV29-1; clone size: .; J gene: TRBJ2-1; CDR3 protein: CSTPGTGYNEQFF; CDR3 DNA: TGCAGCACTCCCGGGACAGGGTATAATGAGCAGTTCTTC